These T cell receptor beta chains were read from a single sample in a study of blood T cell repertoires in COVID-19. Repertoires were generated with immunoSEQ multiplex PCR, while TCRdb's copy carries only in-frame clones and drops some. The sample records 150,000 to 200,000 clones, around nine tenths being singletons. Sequenced sample: peripheral blood. The source of these receptors is a woman in her seventies with COVID-19, enrolled during active disease. Each CDR3 is given with its conserved first and last residue. D genes are given only for firm matches. A row's size may be missing; if present it is once, few, many or a size class.

D: .; size: .; V: TRBV28; J: TRBJ1-3; CDR3: CASLKVGGLGAGNTIYF; DNA: TGTGCCAGCCTCAAGGTGGGGGGTTTGGGTGCTGGAAACACCATATATTTT
D: .; size: few; V: TRBV5-5; J: TRBJ2-5; CDR3: CASSFLQAQETQYF; DNA: TGTGCCAGCAGCTTCCTCCAGGCCCAAGAGACCCAGTACTTC
D: TRBD1; size: .; V: TRBV29-1; J: TRBJ1-2; CDR3: CSVLGTGAQPVYGYTF; DNA: TGCAGCGTCCTAGGGACAGGGGCCCAACCGGTCTATGGCTACACCTTC
D: TRBD2; size: .; V: TRBV7-3; J: TRBJ2-1; CDR3: CASSLKSTSGRAGNEQFF; DNA: TGTGCCAGCAGCTTAAAGTCGACTAGCGGGAGGGCCGGGAATGAGCAGTTCTTC
D: .; size: .; V: TRBV7-9; J: TRBJ1-1; CDR3: CASSFSAGQAFF; DNA: TGTGCCAGCAGTTTTTCCGCGGGCCAAGCTTTCTTT
D: TRBD2; size: .; V: TRBV5-1; J: TRBJ2-7; CDR3: CASRLAGEGEQYF; DNA: TGCGCCAGCCGACTAGCGGGAGAAGGCGAGCAGTACTTC
D: TRBD2; size: .; V: TRBV24-1; J: TRBJ2-3; CDR3: CATSDFGTSGTDTQYF; DNA: TGTGCCACCAGTGATTTTGGGACTAGCGGCACAGATACGCAGTATTTT
D: .; size: .; V: TRBV7-9; J: TRBJ1-5; CDR3: CASSQGSGNQPQHF; DNA: TGTGCCAGCAGCCAGGGGTCGGGCAATCAGCCCCAGCATTTT
D: .; size: .; V: TRBV19; J: TRBJ1-1; CDR3: CASSPGRENTEAFF; DNA: TGTGCCAGTAGTCCGGGGCGGGAGAACACTGAAGCTTTCTTT
D: .; size: .; V: TRBV5-4; J: TRBJ1-2; CDR3: CASSLMSGEGYTF; DNA: TGTGCCAGCAGCTTGATGTCAGGGGAAGGCTACACCTTC
D: .; size: .; V: TRBV5-6; J: TRBJ1-1; CDR3: CASSLTGRDTEAFF; DNA: TGTGCCAGCAGCTTGACAGGGAGGGACACTGAAGCTTTCTTT
D: .; size: .; V: TRBV3-1/TRBV3-2; J: TRBJ1-2; CDR3: CASSLSGQNYGYTF; DNA: TGTGCCAGCAGCCTTTCCGGACAGAATTATGGCTACACCTTC
D: TRBD2; size: .; V: TRBV5-1; J: TRBJ2-5; CDR3: CASSRDTGTSAETQYF; DNA: TGCGCCAGCAGCCGGGACACTGGGACTAGCGCTGAGACCCAGTACTTC
D: .; size: .; V: TRBV28; J: TRBJ2-7; CDR3: CASSGGGQGVDEQYF; DNA: TGTGCCAGCTCCGGGGGGGGACAGGGCGTCGACGAGCAGTACTTC
D: TRBD2; size: .; V: TRBV11-3; J: TRBJ2-1; CDR3: CASSGDGTSGPSSYNEQFF; DNA: TGTGCCAGCAGCGGAGACGGGACTAGCGGGCCCAGCTCCTACAATGAGCAGTTCTTC
D: .; size: .; V: TRBV5-1; J: TRBJ1-2; CDR3: CASSLDRGFKGYTF; DNA: TGCGCCAGCAGCTTGGACCGGGGATTTAAAGGCTACACCTTC
D: .; size: .; V: TRBV3-1/TRBV3-2; J: TRBJ1-1; CDR3: CASSQGVNTEAFF; DNA: TGTGCCAGCAGCCAAGGCGTGAACACTGAAGCTTTCTTT
D: TRBD1; size: .; V: TRBV27; J: TRBJ1-5; CDR3: CASSFRTGDQPQHF; DNA: TGTGCCAGCAGTTTTAGGACAGGGGATCAGCCCCAGCATTTT
D: .; size: .; V: TRBV5-1; J: TRBJ1-1; CDR3: CASSLETANTEAFF; DNA: TGCGCCAGCAGCTTAGAAACAGCGAACACTGAAGCTTTCTTT
D: .; size: .; V: TRBV18; J: TRBJ2-7; CDR3: CASKQEYEQYF; DNA: TGTGCCAGCAAACAGGAGTACGAGCAGTACTTC
D: .; size: .; V: TRBV10-3; J: TRBJ2-7; CDR3: CAIGLNDYEQYF; DNA: TGTGCCATCGGCCTTAACGACTACGAGCAGTACTTC
D: TRBD2; size: .; V: TRBV4-1; J: TRBJ2-3; CDR3: CASSQDSPGLAGITDTQYF; DNA: TGCGCCAGCAGCCAAGATAGCCCGGGACTAGCGGGGATCACAGATACGCAGTATTTT
D: .; size: .; V: TRBV19; J: TRBJ2-3; CDR3: CASSIQDRKTDTQYF; DNA: TGTGCCAGTAGTATTCAGGACAGAAAAACAGATACGCAGTATTTT
D: .; size: .; V: TRBV6-6; J: TRBJ1-5; CDR3: CASSPGARQPQHF; DNA: TGTGCCAGCAGTCCAGGGGCCCGTCAGCCCCAGCATTTT
D: TRBD1; size: .; V: TRBV19; J: TRBJ1-5; CDR3: CASSPGSDRGDQPQHF; DNA: TGTGCCAGTAGCCCCGGATCTGACAGGGGGGATCAGCCCCAGCATTTT
D: TRBD1; size: once; V: TRBV29-1; J: TRBJ1-1; CDR3: CSVRIQGGTEAFF; DNA: TGCAGCGTTAGAATACAGGGGGGAACTGAAGCTTTCTTT
D: .; size: .; V: TRBV9; J: TRBJ2-2; CDR3: CASSPSGATGELFF; DNA: TGTGCCAGCAGCCCCAGCGGAGCGACCGGGGAGCTGTTTTTT
D: TRBD1; size: .; V: TRBV28; J: TRBJ1-5; CDR3: CASRGWDRGVQPQHF; DNA: TGTGCCAGCAGGGGGTGGGACAGGGGGGTTCAGCCCCAGCATTTT
D: .; size: .; V: TRBV18; J: TRBJ1-5; CDR3: CASSPMEIDQPQHF; DNA: TGTGCCAGCTCACCAATGGAGATTGATCAGCCCCAGCATTTT
D: TRBD1; size: once; V: TRBV2; J: TRBJ1-2; CDR3: CASSEVRQGFGYTF; DNA: TGTGCCAGCAGTGAAGTTAGACAGGGGTTTGGCTACACCTTC
D: TRBD2; size: .; V: TRBV28; J: TRBJ2-5; CDR3: CASSLSRQGLRLAGGQETQYF; DNA: TGTGCCAGCAGTTTGTCCCGACAGGGCCTTAGACTAGCGGGAGGCCAAGAGACCCAGTACTTC
D: .; size: .; V: TRBV21-1; J: TRBJ2-2; CDR3: CASSKIKPGETNGELFF; DNA: TGTGCCAGCAGCAAAATAAAGCCGGGGGAAACGAACGGGGAGCTGTTTTTT
D: TRBD1; size: .; V: TRBV5-1; J: TRBJ2-3; CDR3: CASSPPLTGSDTQYF; DNA: TGCGCCAGCAGCCCACCTCTGACAGGGTCAGATACGCAGTATTTT
D: TRBD1; size: .; V: TRBV28; J: TRBJ1-2; CDR3: CASSLRDRGLGGYTF; DNA: TGTGCCAGCAGCCTCCGGGACAGGGGGCTTGGGGGCTACACCTTC